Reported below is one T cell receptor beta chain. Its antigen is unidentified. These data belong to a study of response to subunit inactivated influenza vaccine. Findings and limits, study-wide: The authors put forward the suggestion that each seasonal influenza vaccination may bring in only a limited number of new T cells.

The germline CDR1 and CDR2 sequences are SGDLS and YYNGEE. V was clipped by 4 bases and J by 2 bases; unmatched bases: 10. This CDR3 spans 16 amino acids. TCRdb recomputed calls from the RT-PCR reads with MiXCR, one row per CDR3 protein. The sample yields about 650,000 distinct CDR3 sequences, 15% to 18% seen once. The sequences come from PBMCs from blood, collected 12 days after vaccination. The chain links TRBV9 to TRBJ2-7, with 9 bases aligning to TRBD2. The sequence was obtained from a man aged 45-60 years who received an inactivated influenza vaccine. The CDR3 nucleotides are TGTGCCAGCAGCTCCGTACCGACTAGCGGAACCTACGAGCAGTACTTC. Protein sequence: CASSSVPTSGTYEQYF.